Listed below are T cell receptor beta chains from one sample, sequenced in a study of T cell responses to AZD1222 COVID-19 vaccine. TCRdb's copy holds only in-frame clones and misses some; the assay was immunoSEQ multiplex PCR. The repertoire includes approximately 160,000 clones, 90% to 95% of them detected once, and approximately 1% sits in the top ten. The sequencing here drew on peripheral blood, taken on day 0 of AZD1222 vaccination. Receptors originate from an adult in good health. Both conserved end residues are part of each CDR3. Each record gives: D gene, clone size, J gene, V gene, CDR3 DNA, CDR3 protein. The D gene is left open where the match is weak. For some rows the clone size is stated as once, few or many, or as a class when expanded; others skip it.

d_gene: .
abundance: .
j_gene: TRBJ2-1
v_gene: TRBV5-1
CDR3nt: TGCGCCAGCAGCCCGCAGGGGAATGAGCAGTTCTTC
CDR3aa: CASSPQGNEQFF

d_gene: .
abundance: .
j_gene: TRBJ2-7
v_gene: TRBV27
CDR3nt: TGTGCCAGCAGTTTGCGGGCGGGGGCCTCCTACGAGCAGTACTTC
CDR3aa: CASSLRAGASYEQYF

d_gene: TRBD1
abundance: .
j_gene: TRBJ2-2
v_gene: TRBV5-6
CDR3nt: TGTGCCAGCAGCCCGCTAGACAGGGGAGGACCCGGGGAGCTGTTTTTT
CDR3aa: CASSPLDRGGPGELFF

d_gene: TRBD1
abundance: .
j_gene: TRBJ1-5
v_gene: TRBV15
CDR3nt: TGTGCCACCACCTCGGGGGGGACAGGGTTGGGAGTCAATCAGCCCCAGCATTTT
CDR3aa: CATTSGGTGLGVNQPQHF

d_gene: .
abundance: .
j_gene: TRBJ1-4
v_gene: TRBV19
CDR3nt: TGTGCCAGTAGTATCCCGGACGGTGTCGTGAAACTGTTTTTT
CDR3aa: CASSIPDGVVKLFF

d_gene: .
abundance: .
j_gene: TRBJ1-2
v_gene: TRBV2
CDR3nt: TGTGCCAGCAGTGAAGCATTAGGGGCAAACTATGGCTACACCTTC
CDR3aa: CASSEALGANYGYTF

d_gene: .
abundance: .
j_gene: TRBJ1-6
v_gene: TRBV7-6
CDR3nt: TGTGCCAGCAGCTTAACCAGGGACTATAATTCACCCCTCCACTTT
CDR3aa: CASSLTRDYNSPLHF

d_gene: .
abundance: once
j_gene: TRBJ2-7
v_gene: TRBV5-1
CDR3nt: TGCGCCAGCAGCGGGGGGTCAGGCGCCTACGAGCAGTACTTC
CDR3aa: CASSGGSGAYEQYF

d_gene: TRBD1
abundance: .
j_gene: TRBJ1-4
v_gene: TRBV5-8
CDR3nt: TGTGCCAGCAGCCGGACAGGGGGGGTGGATGAAAAACTGTTTTTT
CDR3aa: CASSRTGGVDEKLFF

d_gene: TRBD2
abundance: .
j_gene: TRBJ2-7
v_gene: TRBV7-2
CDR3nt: TGTGCCAGCAGCCCACCTAAGACAGCGGGGGCTTACGAGCAGTACTTC
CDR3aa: CASSPPKTAGAYEQYF

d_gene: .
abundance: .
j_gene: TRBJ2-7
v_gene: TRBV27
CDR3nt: TGTGCCAGCAGTTTATTGGGGTTCTCCTACGAGCAGTACTTC
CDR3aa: CASSLLGFSYEQYF

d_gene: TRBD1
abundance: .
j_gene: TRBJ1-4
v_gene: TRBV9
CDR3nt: TGTGCCAGCAGCGCAGGACAGGGTGGTAATGAAAAACTGTTTTTT
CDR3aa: CASSAGQGGNEKLFF

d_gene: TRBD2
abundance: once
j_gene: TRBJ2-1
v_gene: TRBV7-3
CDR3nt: TGTGCCAGCAGCTTAACCCCCGGGGGGAATGAGCAGTTCTTC
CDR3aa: CASSLTPGGNEQFF

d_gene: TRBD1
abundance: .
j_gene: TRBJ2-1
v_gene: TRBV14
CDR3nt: TGTGCCAGCAGCTTACAGGGGGCAAGGAATGAGCAGTTCTTC
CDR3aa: CASSLQGARNEQFF

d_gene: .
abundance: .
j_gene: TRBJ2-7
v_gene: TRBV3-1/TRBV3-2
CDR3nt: TGTGCCAGCAGCCAAGCGGGGTACCTCCACGAGCAGTACTTC
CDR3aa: CASSQAGYLHEQYF

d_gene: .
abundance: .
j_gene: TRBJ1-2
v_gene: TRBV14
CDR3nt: TGTGCCAGCAGCCAAGATCCCCAACTTGGACAGTTAGTGGAGGGCTACACCTTC
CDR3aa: CASSQDPQLGQLVEGYTF

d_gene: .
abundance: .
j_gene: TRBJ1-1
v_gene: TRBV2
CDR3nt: TGTGCCAGCAGCTCCGCAGCTGTGAACACTGAAGCTTTCTTT
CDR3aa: CASSSAAVNTEAFF

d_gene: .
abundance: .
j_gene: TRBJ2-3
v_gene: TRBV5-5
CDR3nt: TGTGCCAGCAGCTTGGGAATTTTTCCAGATACGCAGTATTTT
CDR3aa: CASSLGIFPDTQYF

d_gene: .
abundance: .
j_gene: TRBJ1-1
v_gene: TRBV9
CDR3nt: TGTGCCAGCAGCGTAGTTGGGGCAGGGGTGAACACTGAAGCTTTCTTT
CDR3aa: CASSVVGAGVNTEAFF

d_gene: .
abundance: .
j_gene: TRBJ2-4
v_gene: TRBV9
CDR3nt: TGTGCCAGCAGCCTGGCCAAAAACATTCAGTACTTC
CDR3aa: CASSLAKNIQYF

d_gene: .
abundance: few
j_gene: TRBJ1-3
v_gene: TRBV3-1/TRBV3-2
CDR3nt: TGTGCCAGCAGCCAAACAGGTGGGAGTCCTGGAAACACCATATATTTT
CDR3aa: CASSQTGGSPGNTIYF

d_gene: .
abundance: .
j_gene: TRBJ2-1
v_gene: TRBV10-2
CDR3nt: TGCGCCAGCAGCAAATGGCCGGCGGGTGAGCAGTTCTTC
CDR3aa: CASSKWPAGEQFF

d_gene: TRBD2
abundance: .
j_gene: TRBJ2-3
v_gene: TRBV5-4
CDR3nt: TGTGCCAGCAGCCGGAGGACTAGCGGGGAAGATACGCAGTATTTT
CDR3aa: CASSRRTSGEDTQYF

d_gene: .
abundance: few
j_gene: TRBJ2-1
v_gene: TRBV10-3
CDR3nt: TGTGCCATCAGTGTGGAAGAGAACGATGAGCAGTTCTTC
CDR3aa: CAISVEENDEQFF

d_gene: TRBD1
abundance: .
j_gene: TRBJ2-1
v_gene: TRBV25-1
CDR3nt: TGTGCCAGCAGTGCCCCACCGGACAGGGATGACAATGAGCAGTTCTTC
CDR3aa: CASSAPPDRDDNEQFF

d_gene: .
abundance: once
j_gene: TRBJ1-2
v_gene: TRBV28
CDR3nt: TGTGCCAGCAGTCCGGAGGGGCCGTATCGCTATGGCTACACCTTC
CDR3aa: CASSPEGPYRYGYTF

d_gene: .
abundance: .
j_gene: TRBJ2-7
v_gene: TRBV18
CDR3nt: TGTGCCAGCTCACCACGAGGGGTTATTTACGAGCAGTACTTC
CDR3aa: CASSPRGVIYEQYF

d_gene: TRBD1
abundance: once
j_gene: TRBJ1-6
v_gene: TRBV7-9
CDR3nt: TGTGCCAGCAGCATCGGGACAGTTGATAATTCACCCCTCCACTTT
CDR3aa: CASSIGTVDNSPLHF

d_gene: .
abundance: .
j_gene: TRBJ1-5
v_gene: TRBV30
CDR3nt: TGTGCCTGGAGTAGTGCAGACAATCAGCCCCAGCATTTT
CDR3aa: CAWSSADNQPQHF

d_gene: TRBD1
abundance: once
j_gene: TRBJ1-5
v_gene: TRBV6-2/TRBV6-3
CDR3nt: TGTGCCAGCAGTTACGGACAGGGCAATCAGCCCCAGCATTTT
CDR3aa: CASSYGQGNQPQHF

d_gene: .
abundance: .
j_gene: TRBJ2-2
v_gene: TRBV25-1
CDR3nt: TGTGCCAGCAGTGTTACCGGGACGATCGGGGAGCTGTTTTTT
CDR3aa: CASSVTGTIGELFF

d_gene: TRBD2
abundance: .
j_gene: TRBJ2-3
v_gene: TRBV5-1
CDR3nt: TGCGCCAGCGCATCTAGCGGGGGGGCGGCAGATACGCAGTATTTT
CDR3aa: CASASSGGAADTQYF

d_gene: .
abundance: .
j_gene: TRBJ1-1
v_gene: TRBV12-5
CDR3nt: TGTGCTAGTGGTCAAAAACAGGGATTTAACACTGAAGCTTTCTTT
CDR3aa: CASGQKQGFNTEAFF

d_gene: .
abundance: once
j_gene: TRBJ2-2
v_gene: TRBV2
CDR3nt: TGTGCCAGCAGTGAACTGACAACCGGGGAGCTGTTTTTT
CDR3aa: CASSELTTGELFF

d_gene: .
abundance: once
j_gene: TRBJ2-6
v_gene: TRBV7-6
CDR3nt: TGTGCCAGCAGCTTAGGCGTGAGCCCCTCTGGGGCCAACGTCCTGACTTTC
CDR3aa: CASSLGVSPSGANVLTF

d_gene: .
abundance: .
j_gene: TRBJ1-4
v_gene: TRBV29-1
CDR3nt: TGCAGCGGCCTGTGGACGGATGCAACTAATGAAAAACTGTTTTTT
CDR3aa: CSGLWTDATNEKLFF

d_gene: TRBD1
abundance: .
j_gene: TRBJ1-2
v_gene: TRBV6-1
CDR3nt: TGTGCCAGCAGTGGGGTTGGACAGGGTGTCCATGGCTACACCTTC
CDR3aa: CASSGVGQGVHGYTF

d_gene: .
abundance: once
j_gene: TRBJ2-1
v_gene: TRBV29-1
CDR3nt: TGCAGCGTTGAGCCCCCCGGGGGCAATGAGCAGTTCTTC
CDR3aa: CSVEPPGGNEQFF

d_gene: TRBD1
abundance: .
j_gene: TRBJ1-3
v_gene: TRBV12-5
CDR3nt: TGTGCTAGTGGTTTGGTACGGAGTAGGGACAGGGCTGGAAACACCATATATTTT
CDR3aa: CASGLVRSRDRAGNTIYF

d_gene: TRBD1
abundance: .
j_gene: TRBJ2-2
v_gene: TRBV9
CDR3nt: TGTGCCAGCAGCGCGTCAGGGGGCAAGACCGGGGAGCTGTTTTTT
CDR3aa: CASSASGGKTGELFF

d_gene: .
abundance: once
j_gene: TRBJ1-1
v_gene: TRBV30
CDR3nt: TGTGCCTGGAGTAGCTATTCGGGGGGTGAAGCTTTCTTT
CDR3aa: CAWSSYSGGEAFF

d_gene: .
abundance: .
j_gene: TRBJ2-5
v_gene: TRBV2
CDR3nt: TGTGCCAGCAGTGAAGCGCTTGGGGCCTTGGGGGACTTC
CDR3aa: CASSEALGALGDF

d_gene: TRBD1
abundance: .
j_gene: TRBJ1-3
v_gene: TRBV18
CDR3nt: TGTGCCAGCTCGGAAGGACAGGGGGGAAACACCATATATTTT
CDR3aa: CASSEGQGGNTIYF

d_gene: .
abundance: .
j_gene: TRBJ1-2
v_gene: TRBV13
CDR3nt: TGTGCCAGCAGCTTATTGGGGCCTACAACAGGGTCGGATCTTTTCTATGGCTACACCTTC
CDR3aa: CASSLLGPTTGSDLFYGYTF

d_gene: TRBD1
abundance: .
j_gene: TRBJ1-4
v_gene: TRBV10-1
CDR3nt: TGCGCCAGCAGTGTCGACAGGGGGCAGAGTGAAAAACTGTTTTTT
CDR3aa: CASSVDRGQSEKLFF

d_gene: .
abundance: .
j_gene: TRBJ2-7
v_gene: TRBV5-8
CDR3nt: TGTGCCAGCACCCAGACAGCATCCTACGAGCAGTACTTC
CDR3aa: CASTQTASYEQYF

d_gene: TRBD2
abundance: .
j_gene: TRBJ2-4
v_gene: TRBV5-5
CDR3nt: TGTGCCAGCAGCTTGGACCACGGGGGGGACATTCAGTACTTC
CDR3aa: CASSLDHGGDIQYF

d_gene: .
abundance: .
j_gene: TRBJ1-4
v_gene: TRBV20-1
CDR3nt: TGCAGTGCTAGTAACGCTCAGGACTCTAATGAAAAACTGTTTTTT
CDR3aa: CSASNAQDSNEKLFF